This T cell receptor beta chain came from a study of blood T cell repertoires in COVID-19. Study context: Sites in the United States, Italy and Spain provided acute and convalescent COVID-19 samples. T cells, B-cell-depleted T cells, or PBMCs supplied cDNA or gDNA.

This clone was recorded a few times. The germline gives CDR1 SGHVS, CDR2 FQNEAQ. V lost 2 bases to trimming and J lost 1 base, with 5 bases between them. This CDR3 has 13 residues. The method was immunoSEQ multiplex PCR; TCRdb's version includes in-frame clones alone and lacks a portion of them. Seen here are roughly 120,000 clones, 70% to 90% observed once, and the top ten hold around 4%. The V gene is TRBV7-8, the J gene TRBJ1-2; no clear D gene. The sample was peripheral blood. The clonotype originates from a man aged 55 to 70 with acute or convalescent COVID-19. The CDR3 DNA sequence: TGTGCCAGCAGCTTAAGAGTTAACTATGGCTACACCTTC. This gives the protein CASSLRVNYGYTF.